Listed below are T cell receptor beta chains from one sample, sequenced in a study of beta chain features in type 1 diabetes. Sequencing was performed with immunoSEQ multiplex PCR; in TCRdb, only in-frame clones are kept and a portion is missing. Here the sample spans 860,000 or so clones, 15% to 20% being singletons. The sequencing input was naive CD4+ T cells from blood. The receptors shown here come from a woman under 30 in good health. CDR3s include the opening cysteine and the closing phenylalanine or tryptophan. The D gene is left open where the match is weak. Only some rows state a clone size, as once, few, many or a class for expanded clones.

CDR3nt,CDR3aa,j_gene,len,d_gene,abundance,v_gene
TGTGCCAGCAGTGATAGACCCTTGGGCTCTGGAAACACCATATATTTT,CASSDRPLGSGNTIYF,TRBJ1-3,16,NA,few,TRBV25-1
TGTGCCAGCAATCAGCGGGAGGGCCTTCGCGATACGCAGTATTTT,CASNQREGLRDTQYF,TRBJ2-3,15,TRBD2,NA,TRBV6-1
TGTGCCAGCTCACCATGGTTAGCGGGAGGGCCTATTGAGCAGTTCTTC,CASSPWLAGGPIEQFF,TRBJ2-1,16,TRBD2,NA,TRBV18
TGTGCCAGCAGCCAGCGGACAGGGGGGCGGGCAATAGAGACCCAGTACTTC,CASSQRTGGRAIETQYF,TRBJ2-5,17,TRBD1,NA,TRBV4-2
TGTGCCAGCAGCTTAGGGATGGCGGGAGGGACCTACGAGCAGTACTTC,CASSLGMAGGTYEQYF,TRBJ2-7,16,TRBD2,few,TRBV7-2
TGTGCCAGCAGGCCAAATACAGGGGTCGTCGAGCAGTACTTC,CASRPNTGVVEQYF,TRBJ2-7,14,TRBD1,NA,TRBV2
TGTGCCACCAGCAGAGAGGTGACTAGCGGGCACACCGGGGAGCTGTTTTTT,CATSREVTSGHTGELFF,TRBJ2-2,17,TRBD2,few,TRBV15
TGCAGCGTTGATTTGGCAGGGAGACAGACCCAGTACTTC,CSVDLAGRQTQYF,TRBJ2-5,13,NA,NA,TRBV29-1
TGTGCCAGTAGTACGACAGGGGTTCAGCCCCAGCATTTT,CASSTTGVQPQHF,TRBJ1-5,13,TRBD1,few,TRBV19
TGCGCCAGCAGCCAAGATACGAGGGCAGGGTACGAGCAGTACTTC,CASSQDTRAGYEQYF,TRBJ2-7,15,NA,few,TRBV4-3
TGTGCCAGCAGCGTAGACCCGGGCCAGGCCTTGGAGCAGTACTTC,CASSVDPGQALEQYF,TRBJ2-7,15,NA,few,TRBV9
TGTGCCATCAAAGGGATGCAGCGGGGGCTCACAGATGCGCAGTATTTT,CAIKGMQRGLTDAQYF,TRBJ2-3,16,TRBD2,NA,TRBV10-3
TGTGCCAGCAGCTTCTCACCTGTTAGCGGGTACTACAATGAGCAGTTCTTC,CASSFSPVSGYYNEQFF,TRBJ2-1,17,TRBD2,NA,TRBV7-8
TGTGCCAGCAGTCATATCATAGCGACGAGCTCCTACGAGCAGTACTTC,CASSHIIATSSYEQYF,TRBJ2-7,16,NA,few,TRBV2
TGTGCCAGTAGTCCCCAGGGTCTCTACAATGAGCAGTTCTTC,CASSPQGLYNEQFF,TRBJ2-1,14,NA,few,TRBV19
TGTGCCAGCAGGACTGAAAGAACAGGGGCGAGTGAGCAGTTCTTC,CASRTERTGASEQFF,TRBJ2-1,15,TRBD1,few,TRBV6-5
TGTGCCAGCAGCTTGGGAACGGGGGGCGCCGGGGAGCTGTTTTTT,CASSLGTGGAGELFF,TRBJ2-2,15,NA,few,TRBV9
TGTGCCAGCAGTTTTGTCCCAGGGGCTGGAAACACCATATATTTT,CASSFVPGAGNTIYF,TRBJ1-3,15,NA,NA,TRBV6-5
TGCGCCAGTAAAACAGGGGGGTACACTGAAGCTTTCTTT,CASKTGGYTEAFF,TRBJ1-1,13,TRBD1,NA,TRBV10-2
TGTGCCAGCAGTGTCGACAGCCGTCAGACCTACGAGCAGTACTTC,CASSVDSRQTYEQYF,TRBJ2-7,15,NA,NA,TRBV2
TGTGCCAGCAGCCCGGGACCTAACCGGGAGCTGTTTTTT,CASSPGPNRELFF,TRBJ2-2,13,NA,NA,TRBV7-8
TGTGCCAGCAGCCCACTAGGTAAAATCACTAGGATCAACACCGGGGAGCTGTTTTTT,CASSPLGKITRINTGELFF,TRBJ2-2,19,NA,few,TRBV9
TGTGCCAGCATTCGGGACAGCCTCAACACTGAAGCTTTCTTT,CASIRDSLNTEAFF,TRBJ1-1,14,TRBD1,NA,TRBV2
TGTGCCAGCAGTTTGGGGACTAGTAGGAGCAATGAGCAGTTCTTC,CASSLGTSRSNEQFF,TRBJ2-1,15,TRBD2,few,TRBV27
TGTGCTAGTGCCGTTAGCGGGCGGGTCCAAGAGACCCAGTACTTC,CASAVSGRVQETQYF,TRBJ2-5,15,TRBD2,NA,TRBV12-5
TGTGCCATCAGTGATGGAAATGGCAATCAGCCCCAGCATTTT,CAISDGNGNQPQHF,TRBJ1-5,14,NA,NA,TRBV10-3
TGTGCCAGCTGGGCGGGGCCTAACAATGAGCAGTTCTTC,CASWAGPNNEQFF,TRBJ2-1,13,NA,NA,TRBV28
TGTGCCAGCAGCCCAGGAAGTAGAGAAAGCACAGATACGCAGTATTTT,CASSPGSRESTDTQYF,TRBJ2-3,16,NA,once,TRBV28
TGTGCCAGCAGTGTACACGAAAATCAGCCCCAGCATTTT,CASSVHENQPQHF,TRBJ1-5,13,NA,few,TRBV2
TGTGCCAGCAGCTTAGGATTGAGGGATGAAAAACTGTTTTTT,CASSLGLRDEKLFF,TRBJ1-4,14,NA,NA,TRBV7-2
TGCGCCAGCAGCTTGGGGGGTGGAGAGACCCAGTACTTC,CASSLGGGETQYF,TRBJ2-5,13,NA,few,TRBV5-1
TGCGCCAGCAGCCAAGAGAACAGGTGGAACACTGAAGCTTTCTTT,CASSQENRWNTEAFF,TRBJ1-1,15,NA,few,TRBV4-3
TGTGCCAGCAGCCGGCGGGATCGCGGGAGACGGGAGACCCAGTACTTC,CASSRRDRGRRETQYF,TRBJ2-5,16,TRBD2,NA,TRBV5-4
TGTGCCAGCAGCTTAGGTGTACTAGGGTGGGGGAATGAGCAGTTCTTC,CASSLGVLGWGNEQFF,TRBJ2-1,16,NA,NA,TRBV11-2
TGTGCCAGCAGTGAGTCTGGAGGACCGAACACTGAAGCTTTCTTT,CASSESGGPNTEAFF,TRBJ1-1,15,NA,NA,TRBV2
TGTGCCATCAGTGCGGCAGGGAGCTCTGGGGCCAACGTCCTGACTTTC,CAISAAGSSGANVLTF,TRBJ2-6,16,NA,few,TRBV10-3
TGTGCCAGTCGGACTAGCGGGAGCAATGAGCAGTTCTTC,CASRTSGSNEQFF,TRBJ2-1,13,TRBD2,few,TRBV27
TGCAGCGAGGGGGGTAGCGGGAGAGTGGACGAGCAGTACTTC,CSEGGSGRVDEQYF,TRBJ2-7,14,TRBD2,NA,TRBV29-1
TGTGCCAGCAGGCTTAGCGTGAACTCCTACAATGAGCAGTTCTTC,CASRLSVNSYNEQFF,TRBJ2-1,15,NA,NA,TRBV6-1
TGTGCCAGCAGTGTGGGGAACGAGCAGTACTTC,CASSVGNEQYF,TRBJ2-7,11,NA,few,TRBV5-6
TGTGCCAGCAGCACCGGGACTAGCGGATCATACGAGCAGTACTTC,CASSTGTSGSYEQYF,TRBJ2-7,15,TRBD2,NA,TRBV7-2
TGTGCCAGCAGACCCGGGACACAATCCTACGAGCAGTACTTC,CASRPGTQSYEQYF,TRBJ2-7,14,NA,few,TRBV4-2
TGCAGTGCTAGCGGGAGGGGGATTCAGTACTTC,CSASGRGIQYF,TRBJ2-4,11,TRBD2,few,TRBV20-1
TGTGCCACCAGCAGAGATATAAGCCCCCCGGGGGAGCAGTACTTC,CATSRDISPPGEQYF,TRBJ2-7,15,NA,NA,TRBV15
TGTGCCAGCAGCCAAGCCCCCGGACCGGGAACCTACAATGAGCAGTTCTTC,CASSQAPGPGTYNEQFF,TRBJ2-1,17,NA,few,TRBV4-2
TGTGCCAGCAGTTCCGGGACTAGCGGGAGGGCCCACGAGCAGTACTTC,CASSSGTSGRAHEQYF,TRBJ2-7,16,TRBD2,few,TRBV27
TGTGCCAGCAGCCCGGGACAGGGCGATCCACAGAATTCCTACAATGAGCAGTTCTTC,CASSPGQGDPQNSYNEQFF,TRBJ2-1,19,TRBD1,few,TRBV5-6
TGTGCCAGCAGTTTAATGGGTACCCAAGAGACCCAGTACTTC,CASSLMGTQETQYF,TRBJ2-5,14,NA,few,TRBV27
TGTGCCAGCAGCCAAGGAGCGGAGAAAAACATTCAGTACTTC,CASSQGAEKNIQYF,TRBJ2-4,14,NA,few,TRBV7-2
TGTGCCAGCAGCTTAGATGGGACAGGGTTACCCTACGAGCAGTACTTC,CASSLDGTGLPYEQYF,TRBJ2-7,16,TRBD1,few,TRBV7-2
TGTGCCAGTAGTACGGGAAGCGGGACTTACGAGCAGTACTTC,CASSTGSGTYEQYF,TRBJ2-7,14,TRBD2,NA,TRBV19